The 26 T cell receptor beta chains below were found in one sample sequenced in a study of cytomegalovirus exposure and HLA in healthy donors. Researchers ran the PCR with 60 Vbeta and 13 Jbeta primers. Assay used: immunoSEQ multiplex PCR; TCRdb lists only in-frame clones, some missing. Of about 110,000 clones listed, roughly 80% were seen once; the top ten hold roughly 5.9%. The specimen was PBMCs. Every receptor here comes from a woman aged 25 to 45 in good health and CMV-seropositive.

This clone appeared a single time. V is TRBV5-4 and J is TRBJ2-1; 9 bases are a match to TRBD2. The CDR3 spans 17 residues. The V and J ends lost 0 bases and 8 bases, in that order; junction bases with no gene match: 12. Germline CDR1 SGHNT, CDR2 YYREEE (reference sequence). The DNA of the CDR3 is TGTGCCAGCAGCTTGGGCCCGGGTAGCGGGGGTAGCGATGAGCAGTTCTTC. Its protein product is CASSLGPGSGGSDEQFF. The full variable domain, completed using reference TRBV5-4 and TRBJ2-1, is ETGVTQSPTHLIKTRGQQVTLRCSSQSGHNTVSWYQQALGQGPQFIFQYYREEENGRGNFPPRFSGLQFPNYSSELNVNALELDDSALYLCASSLGPGSGGSDEQFFGPGTRLTVL.

The J gene is TRBJ2-3, the V gene TRBV5-1, with TRBD1 matching over 7 bases. Germline values: CDR1 SGHRS, CDR2 YFSETQ. Trimming at V came to 1 base and at J to 6 bases, leaving 2 bases not matched to a gene. The CDR3 extends over 13 amino acids. The CDR3 protein is CASSLRGRDTQYF. In DNA, the CDR3 is TGCGCCAGCAGCTTGAGGGGGCGGGATACGCAGTATTTT.

The chain is built from TRBV27 and TRBJ2-7; TRBD2 aligns across 14 bases. With 5 bases clipped from V and 6 bases from J, the junction kept 9 bases outside the gene matches. Germline V gives CDR1 MNHEY, CDR2 SMNVEV (reference sequence). The CDR3 spans 16 residues. The CDR3 bases are TGTGCCAGCAGTCCGGGACTAGCGGGAGATAAAGTCGAGCAGTACTTC. Protein product: CASSPGLAGDKVEQYF.

This clone occurred a few times. The CDR3 nucleotides are TGTGCCAGCAGTGTCCAGGGGGCAGGAGGCTACACCTTC. This codes for CASSVQGAGGYTF. V and J are TRBV6-1 and TRBJ1-2, with 8 bases lining up with TRBD1. CDR3 size: 13 residues. J was trimmed by 8 bases and V by 4 bases; bases with no gene match: 6. Germline-derived CDR1 and CDR2 are MNHNS and SASEGT.

The V gene is TRBV10-3, the J gene TRBJ2-5; the match to TRBD1 covers 9 bases. The germline V gene has CDR1 ENHRY and CDR2 SYGVKD. The CDR3 length is 15 residues. With 5 bases clipped from V and 4 bases from J, the junction kept 8 bases outside the gene matches. This chain's CDR3 is CAISTGQGGRETQYF. The CDR3, as DNA: TGTGCCATCAGTACGGGACAGGGTGGGAGAGAGACCCAGTACTTC.

V and J are TRBV1 and TRBJ1-2. TRBV1 is described as a pseudogene. The CDR3 is 17 amino acids. DNA of the CDR3: TGCACCAGCAGCCAAGATTGTACTACACTCGGCATCTATGGCTACACCTTC. Encoded protein: CTSSQDCTTLGIYGYTF.

This chain joins TRBV7-3 and TRBJ2-1; maybe TRBD2 (6 bases). Germline-derived CDR1 and CDR2 are SGHTA and FQGTGA. This CDR3 has 12 amino acids. V lost 5 bases and J 6 bases, leaving 8 bases between the germline ends. CDR3 sequence reads: CASSETSNEQFF. For the CDR3, the DNA is TGTGCCAGCAGCGAGACTAGCAATGAGCAGTTCTTC.

The rearrangement uses TRBV19 and TRBJ2-2; D is unresolved. CDR3 length equals 12 residues. Trimming took off 5 bases at V and 3 bases at J, with 4 bases between the two ends. Germline CDR1 reads LNHDA; CDR2 reads SQIVND (reference sequence). The CDR3 is CASSPYTGELFF. Written as DNA, the CDR3 is TGTGCCAGTAGTCCATACACCGGGGAGCTGTTTTTT.

This chain links TRBV4-1 with TRBJ2-1; no firm D call. Trimming took 3 bases from V and 2 from J, leaving 17 bases between them. The germline V gene encodes CDR1 MGHRA and CDR2 YSYEKL. CDR3 size: 17 residues. The CDR3 DNA reads as TGCGCCAGCAGCCAGATCGATCTAGGATTCACCTACAATGAGCAGTTCTTC. It encodes CASSQIDLGFTYNEQFF.

The chain joins TRBV5-6 to TRBJ2-2; D ambiguous. V lost 4 bases to trimming and J lost 1 base, with 8 bases between them. In germline, CDR1 is SGHDT, CDR2 YYEEEE. This CDR3 comprises 14 residues. This CDR3 reads CASSQTGNTGELFF. CDR3 sequence (DNA): TGTGCCAGCAGCCAGACTGGGAACACCGGGGAGCTGTTTTTT.

This clone came up once. The rearrangement uses TRBV13 and TRBJ2-3, with D possibly matching TRBD2 (6 bases). The CDR3 is 15 amino acids. Trimming pared 2 bases from V and 7 bases from J, leaving 16 bases between. Per the germline V gene, CDR1 is PRHDT and CDR2 is FYEKMQ (reference sequence). The CDR3 DNA is TGTGCCAGCAGCTTACAAGGACTACCCCAGTATACGCAGTATTTT. It specifies CASSLQGLPQYTQYF.

The chain employs TRBV10-3 and TRBJ1-5, with D possibly TRBD1 on 6 matching bases. Germline V gives CDR1 ENHRY, CDR2 SYGVKD. Trimming cost V 5 bases and J 6 bases, with 14 bases left between them. This CDR3 is 14 amino acids long. The CDR3 protein is CAISPGEGSQPQHF. For the CDR3, the DNA is TGTGCCATCAGTCCAGGGGAGGGAAGTCAGCCCCAGCATTTT.

J is TRBJ2-4 and V is TRBV5-1; TRBD1 matches 10 bases. The CDR3 is 17 amino acids. Germline-derived CDR1 and CDR2 are SGHRS and YFSETQ. V was clipped by 4 bases and J by 2 bases; unmatched bases: 9. CDR3 sequence: CASSGERDRGPKNIQYF. DNA for the CDR3: TGCGCCAGCAGCGGAGAGAGGGACAGGGGACCCAAAAACATTCAGTACTTC.

This chain's CDR3 is CASSIGGQPLNEKLFF. CDR3 in DNA: TGTGCCAGTAGTATTGGGGGACAGCCCCTAAATGAAAAACTGTTTTTT. V usage is TRBV19 and J usage is TRBJ1-4, with 7 bases fitting TRBD1. The junction had 9 bases not matched to a gene; V was cut back by 3 bases and J by 5 bases. This CDR3 is 16 amino acids long. The germline CDR1 and CDR2 sequences are LNHDA and SQIVND (reference sequence).

The chain uses TRBV27 and TRBJ2-1; 10 bases agree with TRBD2. Germline trimming cut 7 bases from V and 10 bases from J; bases unmatched to any gene: 10. Germline CDR1 is MNHEY and CDR2 is SMNVEV (reference sequence). The CDR3 totals 14 residues. CDR3 residues: CASKETSGIREQFF. The CDR3 nucleotides read TGTGCCAGCAAGGAAACTAGCGGGATCAGAGAGCAGTTCTTC.

The chain links TRBV2 to TRBJ2-3; maybe TRBD2 (5 bases). CDR3 size: 14 residues. V lost 3 bases and J lost 0, with 7 bases in between. Germline V gene data show CDR1 as SNHLY and CDR2 as FYNNEI. As DNA, the CDR3 is TGTGCCAGCAGTGATCCGGGGAGCACAGATACGCAGTATTTT. This codes for CASSDPGSTDTQYF.

J is TRBJ2-7 and V is TRBV28, with D possibly TRBD1 on 6 matching bases. Germline V CDR1 and CDR2: MDHEN, SYDVKM. The CDR3 is 12 residues long. Trimming took 7 bases from V and 3 from J, leaving 10 bases between them. The CDR3 DNA reads as TGTGCCAGCACTAACAGGGTCTACGAGCAGTACTTC. Its translation: CASTNRVYEQYF.

There are a few counts of this clone. V gene TRBV15 combines with J gene TRBJ1-1; D is undetermined. V was cut by 0 bases and J by 0 bases, with 5 bases left in between. In germline, CDR1 is LNHNV, CDR2 YYDKDF (reference sequence). The CDR3 covers 14 residues. The DNA of the CDR3 is TGTGCCACCAGCAGAGATTATGTGAACACTGAAGCTTTCTTT. Translating it yields CATSRDYVNTEAFF.

This chain links TRBV5-1 with TRBJ2-4; D ambiguous. V lost 0 bases to trimming and J lost 0 bases, with 4 bases between them. This CDR3 is built from 14 residues. Germline V gene data show CDR1 as SGHRS and CDR2 as YFSETQ. CDR3 DNA sequence: TGCGCCAGCAGCTTGGAGCCAGCCAAAAACATTCAGTACTTC. The encoded protein is CASSLEPAKNIQYF.

The V gene is TRBV15, the J gene TRBJ2-1; 7 nucleotides align to TRBD2. The CDR3 extends over 15 amino acids. V shed 0 bases, J shed 4 bases, and the junction held 3 bases outside the gene matches. Germline V gene lookup returns CDR1 LNHNV and CDR2 YYDKDF (reference sequence). Here the CDR3 reads CATSRDGGGYNEQFF. Written as DNA, the CDR3 is TGTGCCACCAGCAGAGATGGGGGGGGTTACAATGAGCAGTTCTTC.

This clone has just a few counts. The gene calls are TRBV5-1 and TRBJ1-2; TRBD1 might be the D (5 bases). Deletions cut 5 bases from V and 0 bases from J, with 17 bases between. Germline V gene lookup returns CDR1 SGHRS and CDR2 YFSETQ. The CDR3 covers 16 residues. CDR3 protein: CASSSLPRASNYGYTF. The DNA for the CDR3 is TGCGCCAGCAGTTCCCTTCCCAGGGCTTCTAACTATGGCTACACCTTC.

The sample holds a few counts of this clone. V and J are TRBV2 and TRBJ1-1; D unresolved. In germline, CDR1 is SNHLY, CDR2 FYNNEI. Trimming removed 3 bases from V and 5 bases from J, with 10 bases in between. This CDR3 has 13 residues. Here the CDR3 DNA reads TGTGCCAGCAGTGAGTATGTAGTAACTGAAGCTTTCTTT. This codes for CASSEYVVTEAFF.

The chain combines TRBV29-1 with TRBJ1-6, with 11 bases fitting TRBD1. V shed 6 bases and J 13 bases; nucleotides not matched to a gene: 8. The germline CDR1 and CDR2 sequences are SQVTM and ANQGSEA. The CDR3 runs 13 residues. The CDR3 nucleotides read TGCAGCGTCAGTACAGGGGACAGGGGGCCCCTCCACTTT. Translating gives CSVSTGDRGPLHF.

This clone was observed a handful of times. The rearrangement links TRBV9 to TRBJ2-7, with D hard to call. The V gene lost 2 bases and the J gene lost 6 bases, with 12 bases spanning the gap. This CDR3 comprises 13 residues. From germline, CDR1 is SGDLS and CDR2 YYNGEE. The CDR3 spells CASSVAQLSEQYF. The CDR3 region has the DNA TGTGCCAGCAGCGTTGCCCAGTTATCCGAGCAGTACTTC.

This clone was seen only once. The chain carries TRBV19 and TRBJ1-5; weak D call: TRBD1 (6 bases). Germline CDR1 and CDR2: LNHDA and SQIVND (reference sequence). Trimming took 7 bases from V and 0 from J, leaving 16 bases between them. The CDR3 loop spans 16 amino acids. CDR3 bases: TGTGCCAGTAAGGGCCGCAGGGGAGATAGCAATCAGCCCCAGCATTTT. Encoded protein: CASKGRRGDSNQPQHF.

V usage is TRBV19 and J usage is TRBJ2-5; tentatively, D is TRBD2 (7 bases). Germline V gene sequence: CDR1 LNHDA, CDR2 SQIVND (reference sequence). The V gene lost 1 base and the J gene lost 2 bases, with 11 bases spanning the gap. The CDR3 length is 15 residues. The CDR3 here is CASSIAGGVQETQYF. The CDR3 bases are TGTGCCAGTAGTATAGCGGGGGGCGTTCAAGAGACCCAGTACTTC.